Below are 12 T cell receptor beta chains sequenced from a single sample in a study of Ad26.COV2.S vaccination and SARS-CoV-2 variants. TCRdb's table, derived via immunoSEQ multiplex PCR, lists solely in-frame clones and lacks some. The sample shows about 350,000 clones, around 89% of them seen only once. As to treatment: 15 to 20 received Ad26.COV2.S at low or high dose, single or two shots; about 5 received placebo; per-sample allocation not given. Day 63 following the first vaccine or placebo injection was when the samples were taken. The specimen comprised peripheral blood, sampled in a trial of Ad26.COV2.S vaccine versus placebo. These receptors all stem from a person aged 18-65 years who received the Ad26.COV2.S COVID-19 vaccine or a placebo.

The genes are TRBV6-1 and TRBJ1-2, with D possibly being TRBD1 (6 bases). This CDR3 region has 14 residues. The V gene's germline CDR1 is MNHNS and CDR2 SASEGT. V gave up 3 bases and J gave up 10 bases, with 18 bases separating them. This CDR3 reads CASSDLIGQRDYTF. Here the CDR3 DNA reads TGTGCCAGCAGTGACCTCATCGGACAGAGGGACTACACCTTC.

In this sample, this clone turned up once. The chain carries TRBV3-1 (or the pseudogene TRBV3-2) and TRBJ2-5, with D possibly TRBD2 on 6 matching bases. Trimming removed 0 bases from V and 9 bases from J, with 23 bases in between. The CDR3 length is 17 residues. Germline CDR1 LGHDT, CDR2 YNNKEL (reference sequence). CDR3: CASSQDSPLGPGEAQYF. The CDR3 DNA follows: TGTGCCAGCAGCCAAGATAGTCCCCTAGGGCCCGGGGAGGCCCAGTACTTC.

The V and J genes are TRBV12-3 or TRBV12-4 and TRBJ2-1, with a weak D call TRBD2 (7 bases). V lost 3 bases and J lost 16, with 10 bases in between. The CDR3 has 10 residues. CDR3 loop: CASSLRGLFF. In DNA, the CDR3 is TGTGCCAGCAGTTTGCGGGGGCTCTTCTTC.

J is TRBJ2-1 and V is TRBV7-9; the match to TRBD1 covers 10 bases. The CDR3 sequence is 16 residues long. Germline V gene lookup returns CDR1 SEHNR and CDR2 FQNEAQ (reference sequence). Germline trimming cut 6 bases from V and 5 bases from J; bases unmatched to any gene: 10. CDR3 residues: CASRGVPDRGNNEQFF. The CDR3 bases are TGTGCCAGCAGGGGCGTCCCGGACAGGGGGAACAATGAGCAGTTCTTC. The full variable domain, its missing parts supplied by reference TRBV7-9 and TRBJ2-1, is DTGVSQNPRHKITKRGQNVTFRCDPISEHNRLYWYRQTLGQGPEFLTYFQNEAQLEKSRLLSDRFSAERPKGSFSTLEIQRTEQGDSAMYLCASRGVPDRGNNEQFFGPGTRLTVL.

J is TRBJ1-6 and V is TRBV12-3 or TRBV12-4, with 7 bases fitting TRBD1. The CDR3 has 13 amino acids. Germline trimming cut 5 bases from V and 12 bases from J; bases unmatched to any gene: 7. CDR3 sequence: CASSPKTGIPLHF. The CDR3 region has the DNA TGTGCCAGCAGTCCCAAGACAGGGATACCCCTCCACTTT.

V gene TRBV30 combines with J gene TRBJ2-7; TRBD1 might be the D (5 bases). This CDR3 has 16 residues. Germline CDR1 GTSNPN, CDR2 SVGIG (reference sequence). The germline V and J ends were trimmed by 0 bases and 4 bases, with 19 bases remaining between them. Here the CDR3 reads CAWSVPGHPEDYEQYF. CDR3 bases: TGTGCCTGGAGTGTACCAGGGCACCCCGAGGATTACGAGCAGTACTTC.

The gene calls are TRBV6-5 and TRBJ2-7; D gene ambiguous. The CDR3 has 13 residues. V shed 6 bases and J shed 1 base, with 10 bases lying between them. The germline V gene encodes CDR1 MNHEY and CDR2 SVGAGI. The CDR3 loop reads CASRPAGSYEQYF. CDR3 DNA sequence: TGTGCCAGCAGACCCGCAGGATCCTACGAGCAGTACTTC.

The gene calls are TRBV28 and TRBJ2-7, with TRBD2 matching 10 bases. Looked up from germline, CDR1 is MDHEN and CDR2 is SYDVKM. V dropped 6 bases and J dropped 2; count of bases not matched to a gene: 4. This CDR3 is built from 14 residues. The DNA for the CDR3 is TGTGCCAGCAGACCTAGCGGGAGCGCCTACGAGCAGTACTTC. Protein: CASRPSGSAYEQYF. The full variable domain, in which reference TRBV28 and TRBJ2-7 provide the parts outside the CDR3, is DVKVTQSSRYLVKRTGEKVFLECVQDMDHENMFWYRQDPGLGLRLIYFSYDVKMKEKGDIPEGYSVSREKKERFSLILESASTNQTSMYLCASRPSGSAYEQYFGPGTRLTVT.

Notes on this clone: Other DNA sequences in the sample encode the same CDR3. The chain links TRBV5-1 to TRBJ2-5; no clear D. In germline, CDR1 is SGHRS, CDR2 YFSETQ. Trimming stripped 1 base from V and 1 base from J, with 5 bases between. CDR3 length: 13 residues. The CDR3 sequence is CASSLSIQETQYF. Here the CDR3 DNA reads TGCGCCAGCAGCTTGTCTATCCAAGAGACCCAGTACTTC.

The chain links TRBV15 to TRBJ1-5; no definite D call. V shed 3 bases and J shed 3 bases, with 3 bases lying between them. CDR1 is LNHNV, CDR2 YYDKDF, per germline (reference sequence). This CDR3 has 12 residues. CDR3 loop: CATSSFNQPQHF. Written as DNA, the CDR3 is TGTGCCACCAGCAGCTTCAATCAGCCCCAGCATTTT.

The rearrangement joins TRBV24-1 to TRBJ2-2; 10 bases align to TRBD2. The CDR3 loop spans 17 amino acids. The trim removed 5 bases at V and 4 bases at J, leaving 9 bases unmatched. CDR1 is KGHDR and CDR2 is SFDVKD in the germline V gene. The CDR3 reads CATSAALAGVVTGELFF. In DNA, the CDR3 is TGTGCCACCAGTGCTGCTCTAGCGGGAGTTGTCACCGGGGAGCTGTTTTTT.

The table lists this clone with a few counts. This sequence joins TRBV18 and TRBJ1-1; a possible D gene is TRBD1 (5 bases). Trimming left V 2 bases short and J 7 bases short, with 11 bases between. The V gene's germline CDR1 is KGHSH and CDR2 LQKENI. CDR3 length: 13 amino acids. DNA of the CDR3: TGTGCCAGCTCACCATTTCAGGGCGGTGAAGCTTTCTTT. This codes for CASSPFQGGEAFF.